The 11 T cell receptor beta chains presented below share a single source sample, sequenced in a study of blood T cell repertoires in COVID-19. Sequenced by immunoSEQ multiplex PCR; TCRdb stores in-frame clones only, minus some. The repertoire holds some 230,000 clones, with 80% to 85% as singletons. The specimen was peripheral blood. These receptor sequences come from a woman of 80 years or more with COVID-19, enrolled during active disease.

The chain has TRBV6-5 and TRBJ1-6; 8 bases are shared with TRBD1. CDR1 is MNHEY, CDR2 SVGAGI, per germline. The CDR3 loop spans 13 amino acids. With V trimmed by 8 bases and J by 8 bases, 5 bases remained unmatched. Here the CDR3 DNA reads TGTGCCAGCGGCCGACAGGGGTATTCACCCCTCCACTTT. Its translation is CASGRQGYSPLHF.

Concerning this clone itself: Other nucleotide sequences from this sample produce the same CDR3. The chain joins TRBV7-9 to TRBJ1-1; 9 bases align to TRBD1. Germline CDR1 reads SEHNR; CDR2 reads FQNEAQ (reference sequence). The length of the CDR3 is 14 residues. The V segment lost 5 bases and the J segment 2 bases; nucleotides outside the gene matches: 3. CDR3 sequence (DNA): TGTGCCAGCAGCCGGGGACAGGGAAACACTGAAGCTTTCTTT. Protein product: CASSRGQGNTEAFF.

In this sample, this clone turned up once. This sequence joins TRBV6-5 and TRBJ2-3, with TRBD2 matching 11 bases. The CDR3 totals 16 residues. After removal of 0 bases from V and 5 bases from J, the junction contained 4 bases not matched to a gene. The germline V gene has CDR1 MNHEY and CDR2 SVGAGI. The CDR3 nucleotides are TGTGCCAGCAGTTACTCGATAGGACTAGCGGGAGATACGCAGTATTTT. Its translation is CASSYSIGLAGDTQYF.

This rearrangement joins TRBV19 to TRBJ2-2; 13 nucleotides line up with TRBD2. CDR3 length equals 15 residues. V lost 7 bases and J lost 5; bases outside the gene matches: 4. The germline CDR1 and CDR2 sequences are LNHDA and SQIVND (reference sequence). The CDR3 bases are TGTGCCAGTACCCCGGGACTAGCGGGGACCGGGGAGCTGTTTTTT. Its translation: CASTPGLAGTGELFF.

The gene calls are TRBV5-6 and TRBJ2-1; TRBD2 matches 8 bases. This CDR3 is built from 17 residues. V gave up 0 bases and J gave up 2 bases; unmatched junction bases: 7. In germline, CDR1 is SGHDT, CDR2 YYEEEE. The CDR3 loop reads CASSLEKRGGPYNEQFF. CDR3 DNA sequence: TGTGCCAGCAGCTTGGAAAAACGGGGGGGCCCCTACAATGAGCAGTTCTTC.

The chain combines TRBV7-2 with TRBJ1-2; D call uncertain. Trimming shortened V by 1 base and J by 8 bases, and 17 bases separated the two germline ends. Germline values: CDR1 SGHTA, CDR2 FQGNSA. The CDR3 consists of 15 residues. The CDR3 DNA reads TGTGCCAGCAGCTTAGAACGAACCGGGAGAGGAGGCTACACCTTC. Translated: CASSLERTGRGGYTF. Full variable domain (remainder filled in from reference TRBV7-2 and TRBJ1-2): GAGVSQSPSNKVTEKGKDVELRCDPISGHTALYWYRQSLGQGLEFLIYFQGNSAPDKSGLPSDRFSAERTGGSVSTLTIQRTQQEDSAVYLCASSLERTGRGGYTFGSGTRLTVV.

This chain connects TRBV5-4 to TRBJ1-2; possibly TRBD1 for D (6 bases). Germline CDR1 and CDR2: SGHNT and YYREEE (reference sequence). V dropped 2 bases and J dropped 8 bases, with 10 bases sitting between them. The CDR3 runs 12 residues. In nucleotides, the CDR3 is TGTGCCAGCAGCTTAGAGGGGGTCGGCTACACCTTC. Its protein product is CASSLEGVGYTF.

The chain is built from TRBV7-6 and TRBJ2-1, with TRBD2 matching 9 bases. This CDR3 has 17 amino acids. Trimming cost V 0 bases and J 6 bases; bases outside gene matches: 9. CDR1 SGHVS and CDR2 FNYEAQ come from the germline V gene. CDR3 sequence reads: CASSLAPSGITGNEQFF. CDR3 coding DNA: TGTGCCAGCAGCTTAGCCCCTAGCGGGATTACGGGCAATGAGCAGTTCTTC.

The rearrangement uses TRBV6-5 and TRBJ1-1, with D perhaps matching TRBD1 (5 bases). CDR1 is MNHEY and CDR2 is SVGAGI in the germline V gene. The CDR3 spans 11 residues. Trimming removed 7 bases from V and 4 bases from J, with 7 bases in between. This CDR3 is CASTGPTEAFF. The CDR3 DNA sequence: TGTGCCAGCACAGGGCCCACTGAAGCTTTCTTT.

This clone occurred a few times. The chain employs TRBV7-8 and TRBJ1-1; 8 bases map to TRBD1. The CDR3 has 19 amino acids. CDR1 SGHVS and CDR2 FQNEAQ come from the germline V gene. V trimming: 5 bases; J trimming: 0 bases; junction bases outside the gene matches: 17. CDR3 sequence: CASSPHRRGQVDMNTEAFF. The CDR3 DNA reads TGTGCCAGCAGCCCACATAGGAGGGGACAGGTGGACATGAACACTGAAGCTTTCTTT.

This clone appeared a single time. V is TRBV5-4 and J is TRBJ2-2; possible D gene TRBD1, 6 bases. Germline V gene sequence: CDR1 SGHNT, CDR2 YYREEE (reference sequence). Trimming stripped 4 bases from V and 3 bases from J, with 10 bases between. The CDR3 length is 14 residues. The CDR3 reads CASSRYRDTGELFF. As DNA, the CDR3 is TGTGCCAGCAGCCGATACAGGGACACCGGGGAGCTGTTTTTT.